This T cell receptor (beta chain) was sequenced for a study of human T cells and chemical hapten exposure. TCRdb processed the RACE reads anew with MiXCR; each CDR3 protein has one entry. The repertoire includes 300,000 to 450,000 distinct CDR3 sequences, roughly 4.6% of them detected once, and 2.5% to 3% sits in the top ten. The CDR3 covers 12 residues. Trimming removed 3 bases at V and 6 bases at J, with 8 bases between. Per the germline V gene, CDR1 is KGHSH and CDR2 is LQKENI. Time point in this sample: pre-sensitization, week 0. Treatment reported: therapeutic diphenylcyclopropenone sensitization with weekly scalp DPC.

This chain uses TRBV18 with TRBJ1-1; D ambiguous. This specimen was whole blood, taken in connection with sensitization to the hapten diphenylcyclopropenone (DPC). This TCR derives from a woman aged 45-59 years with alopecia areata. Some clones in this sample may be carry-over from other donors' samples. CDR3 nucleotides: TGTGCCAGCTCACCTGACCGGGCTGAAGCTTTCTTT. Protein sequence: CASSPDRAEAFF. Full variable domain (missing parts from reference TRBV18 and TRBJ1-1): NAGVMQNPRHLVRRRGQEARLRCSPMKGHSHVYWYRQLPEEGLKFMVYLQKENIIDESGMPKERFSAEFPKEGPSILRIQQVVRGDSAAYFCASSPDRAEAFFGQGTRLTVV.